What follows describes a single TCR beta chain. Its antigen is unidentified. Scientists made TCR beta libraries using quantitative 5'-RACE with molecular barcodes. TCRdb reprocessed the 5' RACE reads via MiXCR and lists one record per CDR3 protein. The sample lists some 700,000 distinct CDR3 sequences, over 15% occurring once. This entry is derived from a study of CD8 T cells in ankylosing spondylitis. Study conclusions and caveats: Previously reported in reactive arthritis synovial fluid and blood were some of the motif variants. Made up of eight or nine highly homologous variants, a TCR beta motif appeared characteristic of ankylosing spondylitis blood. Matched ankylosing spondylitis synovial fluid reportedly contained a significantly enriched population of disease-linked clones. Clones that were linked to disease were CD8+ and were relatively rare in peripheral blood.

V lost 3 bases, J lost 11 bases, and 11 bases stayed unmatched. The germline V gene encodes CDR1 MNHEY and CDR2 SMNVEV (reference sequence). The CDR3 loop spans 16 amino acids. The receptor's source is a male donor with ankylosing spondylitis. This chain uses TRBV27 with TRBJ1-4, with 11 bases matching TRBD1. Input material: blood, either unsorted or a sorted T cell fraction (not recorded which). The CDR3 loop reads CASSLAPDRGLAKLFF. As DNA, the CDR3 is TGTGCCAGCAGTTTGGCCCCGGACAGGGGGCTAGCGAAACTGTTTTTT.